This T cell receptor beta chain stems from a study of cytomegalovirus exposure and HLA in healthy donors. Study findings and constraints: Follow-up analysis seemed to connect common viral pathogens with several of the most significant clusters identified. Cytomegalovirus status, reportedly, was diagnosed with high specificity and sensitivity by the classifier. Some V segments, including TRBV6-2 and TRBV6-3, were excluded as indistinguishable.

PCR used 60 Vbeta primers and 13 Jbeta primers. TCRdb's copy holds only in-frame clones and misses some; the assay was immunoSEQ multiplex PCR. The table records approximately 170,000 clones, 80% to 90% of them present only once. This clone has a handful of counts. The antigen is unknown. V was shortened by 2 bases and J by 4 bases, with 12 bases between the two germline ends. CDR1 and CDR2 from the germline V gene are SGHRS and YFSETQ. The CDR3 runs to 15 residues. Though probably carrying unrecorded immune exposures, donors were nominally healthy at sampling. What was sequenced was PBMCs. The rearrangement uses TRBV5-1 and TRBJ2-2, with D possibly matching TRBD2 (5 bases). This TCR derives from a male donor in good health and CMV-seronegative. The CDR3 region has the DNA TGCGCCAGCAGCTTAGCGGATTTGCCCACCGGGGAGCTGTTTTTT. Amino acid sequence: CASSLADLPTGELFF.